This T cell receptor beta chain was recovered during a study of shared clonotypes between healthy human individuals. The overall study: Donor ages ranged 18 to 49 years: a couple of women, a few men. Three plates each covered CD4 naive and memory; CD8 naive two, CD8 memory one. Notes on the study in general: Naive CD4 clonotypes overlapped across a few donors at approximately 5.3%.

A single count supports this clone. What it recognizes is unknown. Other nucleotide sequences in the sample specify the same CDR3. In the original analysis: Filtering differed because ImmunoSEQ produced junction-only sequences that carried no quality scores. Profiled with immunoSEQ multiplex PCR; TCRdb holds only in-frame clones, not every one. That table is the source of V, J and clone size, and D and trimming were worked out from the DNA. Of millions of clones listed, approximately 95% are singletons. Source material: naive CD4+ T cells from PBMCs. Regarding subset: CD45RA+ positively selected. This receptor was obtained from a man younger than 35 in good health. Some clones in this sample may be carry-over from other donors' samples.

The CDR3 spells CASSLVVNTEAFF. Written as DNA, the CDR3 is TGTGCCAGCAGCTTAGTCGTGAACACTGAAGCTTTCTTT. The genes are TRBV7-8 and TRBJ1-1; D is ambiguous. The germline V gene encodes CDR1 SGHVS and CDR2 FQNEAQ. V shed 1 base and J shed 0 bases, with 3 bases lying between them. The CDR3 loop spans 13 amino acids.